The 11 T cell receptor beta chains below were found in one sample sequenced in a study of CD8+CD57+ T cells in acquired aplastic anemia. Genomic DNA was employed as the template in profiling TCR beta VDJ and CDR3. TCRdb processed the reads anew with MiXCR; each CDR3 protein has one entry. The sample has about 210,000 distinct CDR3 sequences, 61% seen once. The sequencing sample was made of sorted CD4+, CD8+, or CD8+CD57+ T cells (not recorded which) from PBMCs. The receptors were sampled from a human donor in good health.

About this clonotype itself: A read error may explain this, as a much larger clone is one base away. The CDR3 DNA reads TGTGCCGGCAGTTACTCACTACAGGCGGCGGCGGGCACTGAAGCTTTCTTT. Encoded protein: CAGSYSLQAAAGTEAFF. This chain connects TRBV6-5 to TRBJ1-1, with D maybe TRBD1 (5 bases). The germline gives CDR1 MNHEY, CDR2 SVGAGI. This CDR3 region has 17 residues.

Only a few counts were recorded for this clonotype. The chain uses TRBV28 and TRBJ2-3; 8 nucleotides agree with TRBD2. The CDR3 has 16 residues. With V trimmed by 3 bases and J by 6 bases, 11 bases remained unmatched. Germline CDR1 and CDR2: MDHEN and SYDVKM. The CDR3 nucleotides read TGTGCCAGCAGTTTCTATGACGGGAGGGGAGGGGATACGCAGTATTTT. Translating it yields CASSFYDGRGGDTQYF. Filled out from reference TRBV28 and TRBJ2-3, the complete variable domain reads DVKVTQSSRYLVKRTGEKVFLECVQDMDHENMFWYRQDPGLGLRLIYFSYDVKMKEKGDIPEGYSVSREKKERFSLILESASTNQTSMYLCASSFYDGRGGDTQYFGPGTRLTVL.

This clonotype appeared a few times. J is TRBJ2-1 and V is TRBV5-1; 9 bases match TRBD1. The CDR3 consists of 15 residues. V trimming: 0 bases; J trimming: 9 bases; junction bases outside the gene matches: 7. Looked up from germline, CDR1 is SGHRS and CDR2 is YFSETQ. The CDR3, as DNA: TGCGCCAGCAGCTTGGCCGGGACAGGGATGGGTGAGCAGTTCTTC. Its translation: CASSLAGTGMGEQFF.

Ten or more counts support this clonotype. V gene TRBV19 combines with J gene TRBJ2-7; D is unresolved. CDR1 and CDR2 from the germline V gene are LNHDA and SQIVND (reference sequence). Trimming pared 1 base from V and 3 bases from J, leaving 13 bases between. The CDR3 totals 15 residues. The chain's CDR3 is CASSIGFGEVYEQYF. The CDR3, as DNA: TGTGCCAGTAGTATAGGATTTGGGGAAGTCTACGAGCAGTACTTC.

The chain joins TRBV2 to TRBJ2-6; D not certain. Germline CDR1 is SNHLY and CDR2 is FYNNEI. The CDR3 extends over 13 amino acids. The V and J ends lost 7 bases and 0 bases respectively, with 4 bases between them. CDR3 nucleotide sequence: TGTGCCAGCATACGCTCTGGGGCCAACGTCCTGACTTTC. As protein: CASIRSGANVLTF.

This clonotype was seen at least ten times. The V call is TRBV4-2, the J call TRBJ2-3, with TRBD2 matching 10 bases. The length of the CDR3 is 15 residues. The V gene end was trimmed by 2 bases and the J gene end by 5 bases; junction bases not matched to a gene: 4. Germline assignment: CDR1 LGHNA and CDR2 YNFKEQ. The chain's CDR3 is CASSQLAGAEDTQYF. The CDR3 DNA sequence: TGTGCCAGCAGCCAACTAGCGGGGGCGGAAGATACGCAGTATTTT.

This clonotype was observed a handful of times. The rearrangement links TRBV7-8 to TRBJ2-5, with D perhaps assigned TRBD1 or TRBD2 (6 bases each). The CDR3 loop spans 14 amino acids. V was shortened by 5 bases and J by 4 bases, with 14 bases between the two germline ends. Germline V lookup: CDR1 SGHVS, CDR2 FQNEAQ. The CDR3 region is CASSPEGGGETQYF. CDR3 DNA sequence: TGTGCCAGCAGCCCAGAGGGGGGTGGAGAGACCCAGTACTTC. Looking up the rest from reference TRBV7-8 and TRBJ2-5 gives the full variable domain: GAGVSQSPRYKVAKRGQDVALRCDPISGHVSLFWYQQALGQGPEFLTYFQNEAQLDKSGLPSDRFFAERPEGSVSTLKIQRTQQEDSAVYLCASSPEGGGETQYFGPGTRLLVL.

The chain has TRBV5-6 and TRBJ2-7, with 7 positions matching TRBD1. V shed 0 bases and J 1 base; nucleotides not matched to a gene: 4. Germline V gene sequence: CDR1 SGHDT, CDR2 YYEEEE. This CDR3 is built from 15 residues. CDR3 protein: CASSLAPGQSYEQYF. CDR3 bases: TGTGCCAGCAGCTTGGCCCCGGGACAGTCCTACGAGCAGTACTTC.

J is TRBJ2-7 and V is TRBV5-5, with D uncertain. This CDR3 comprises 14 residues. Germline CDR1 is SGHKS and CDR2 is YYEKEE (reference sequence). V dropped 0 bases and J dropped 3 bases, with 10 bases sitting between them. CDR3 bases: TGTGCCAGCAGCTTGGCGTCCGGGCACTACGAGCAGTACTTC. It translates to CASSLASGHYEQYF.

This clonotype was detected ten times or more. This chain connects TRBV7-6 to TRBJ2-7, with a weak D call TRBD1 (6 bases). The CDR3 length is 15 residues. Germline CDR1 and CDR2: SGHVS and FNYEAQ. Trimming stripped 4 bases from V and 1 base from J, with 14 bases between. The CDR3 spells CASSSRDTPSYEQYF. DNA for the CDR3: TGTGCCAGCAGCTCCCGGGACACCCCTTCCTACGAGCAGTACTTC.

The J gene is TRBJ2-1, the V gene TRBV4-1; 7 bases map to TRBD2. Looked up from germline, CDR1 is MGHRA and CDR2 is YSYEKL. The CDR3 covers 16 residues. The trim removed 2 bases at V and 4 bases at J, leaving 8 bases unmatched. The CDR3, as DNA: TGCGCCAGCAGCCAAATATGGGGACTACCTTACAATGAGCAGTTCTTC. Translated: CASSQIWGLPYNEQFF.